Listed below are T cell receptor beta chains from one sample, sequenced in a study of memory CD4+ T cells and cytomegalovirus serostatus. Sequenced by immunoSEQ multiplex PCR; TCRdb stores in-frame clones only, minus some. The sample has about 52,000 clones, around 82% seen once. The specimen was memory CD4+ T cells from blood. All receptors derive from an adult in good health and CMV-seronegative. Each CDR3 is given with its conserved first and last residue. A D gene is named only where the DNA matches it firmly. Clone size is shown for a subset of rows, as once, few, many or a class of expanded clone.

clone size | D gene | J gene | V gene | CDR3 DNA | CDR3 protein
NA | NA | TRBJ1-6 | TRBV19 | TGTGCCAGTAGTTCAAGGGGGGATTCACCCCTCCACTTT | CASSSRGDSPLHF
NA | NA | TRBJ2-7 | TRBV7-6 | TGTGCCAGCAGCCACTCGAACTACGAGCAGTACTTC | CASSHSNYEQYF
NA | NA | TRBJ2-3 | TRBV7-2 | TGTGCCAGCAGCTTACAGGTTAACCCGGCAGGGGCAGATACGCAGTATTTT | CASSLQVNPAGADTQYF
NA | NA | TRBJ1-6 | TRBV7-2 | TGTGCCAGCAGCTTGGAAGTACCGCCCCTCCACTTT | CASSLEVPPLHF
NA | NA | TRBJ1-5 | TRBV15 | TGTGCCACCAGCAGAGGTATGGCTCTAGAGCCCCAGCATTTT | CATSRGMALEPQHF
few | NA | TRBJ1-4 | TRBV5-1 | TGCGCCAGCAGCTTGAGTTTGGGGGACGGGGAAAAACTGTTTTTT | CASSLSLGDGEKLFF
NA | NA | TRBJ1-2 | TRBV30 | TGTGCCTGGAGTGTTAGGCGGATTTATGGCTACACCTTC | CAWSVRRIYGYTF
few | NA | TRBJ1-2 | TRBV2 | TGTGCCAGCAGGGCGGTCAACTATGGCTACACCTTC | CASRAVNYGYTF
NA | NA | TRBJ1-1 | TRBV4-3 | TGCGCCAGCAGCCCCTCAAGAGTCGACACTGAAGCTTTCTTT | CASSPSRVDTEAFF
NA | TRBD2 | TRBJ2-7 | TRBV4-3 | TGCGCCAGCAGCTTCGGACTAGCGGGGGGCTCCTACGAGCAGTACTTC | CASSFGLAGGSYEQYF
NA | NA | TRBJ2-7 | TRBV5-4 | TGTGCCAGCAGCCCCCCGGGGAGATACGAGCAGTACTTC | CASSPPGRYEQYF
few | TRBD1 | TRBJ1-2 | TRBV7-9 | TGTGCCAGCAGCTTAATCCTGGGACAGGGTAGGGACTATGGCTACACCTTC | CASSLILGQGRDYGYTF
NA | NA | TRBJ1-6 | TRBV2 | TGTGCCAGCAGTGAAAGTGGGGGTTTTTGGAGCGCCGATAATTCACCCCTCCACTTT | CASSESGGFWSADNSPLHF
once | NA | TRBJ1-2 | TRBV6-6 | TGTGCCAGCAGTTACCAGGGCCCACCGAGTGGCTACACCTTC | CASSYQGPPSGYTF
NA | NA | TRBJ2-7 | TRBV5-4 | TGTGCCAGCAGCTTCGGGGTATTAGGGTCCTACGAGCAGTACTTC | CASSFGVLGSYEQYF
NA | TRBD2 | TRBJ2-7 | TRBV28 | TGTGCCAGCAGTTGGACTAGTACAAGACAGTACTTC | CASSWTSTRQYF
once | NA | TRBJ1-2 | TRBV28 | TGTGCCAGCAGTTTTCCTGACAGAAACTATGGCTACACCTTC | CASSFPDRNYGYTF